The rows below give T cell receptor beta chains drawn from one sample of a study of early T cells in non-severe SARS-CoV-2 infection. Via MiXCR, TCRdb re-called the 5' RACE reads, giving one row per CDR3 protein. The table has 80,000 to 100,000 distinct CDR3 sequences, 13% to 15% seen once. Sequences were obtained from whole blood. The source of these receptors is an adult who was a healthcare worker with PCR-confirmed SARS-CoV-2 infection or an uninfected control (not recorded which). The CDR3 runs from the conserved cysteine through the conserved F or W. A D gene is named only where the DNA matches it firmly. Not every row has a clone size; where given, it reads once, few, many or a size class.

D gene	V gene	clone size	J gene	CDR3 DNA	CDR3 protein
.	TRBV7-9	.	TRBJ2-1	TGTGCCAGCAGCTTAGGGGAAAATGAGCAGTTCTTC	CASSLGENEQFF
.	TRBV5-1	.	TRBJ2-2	TGCGCCAGCAGCTGGTCTGCGAGTAGCGTGGACACCGGGGAGCTGTTTTTT	CASSWSASSVDTGELFF
TRBD2	TRBV29-1	.	TRBJ2-1	TGCAGCGCCCGGAGGAGGAGCCAAGCGGGAGGGCCGCAGAATGAGCAGTTCTTC	CSARRRSQAGGPQNEQFF
.	TRBV9	.	TRBJ2-7	TGTGCCAGCAGCGTAGGGGCAGGCTCCTACGAGCAGTACTTC	CASSVGAGSYEQYF
.	TRBV16	.	TRBJ2-7	TGTGCCAGCAGCCCCCCGGTTGAAGGGGACGAGCAGTACTTC	CASSPPVEGDEQYF
TRBD2	TRBV20-1	.	TRBJ2-1	TGCAGTGCTAGCGGTCCGCTAGCGGTACCCTACAATGAGCAGTTCTTC	CSASGPLAVPYNEQFF
TRBD1	TRBV24-1	.	TRBJ1-1	TGTGCCACCAGAGAAACAGGGGGCACTGAAGCTTTCTTT	CATRETGGTEAFF
TRBD2	TRBV29-1	.	TRBJ2-7	TGCAGCGTTGTAGGGAGGGCCGAGCAGTACTTC	CSVVGRAEQYF
.	TRBV18	.	TRBJ1-2	TGTGCCAGCCAAGCGGGGGAGTCACAAAACTATGGCTACACCTTC	CASQAGESQNYGYTF
.	TRBV11-2	few	TRBJ1-2	TGTGCCAGCAGCTTAACGGGAGGGGCCGACTATGGCTACACCTTC	CASSLTGGADYGYTF
.	TRBV19	.	TRBJ2-1	TGTGCCAGTACCGGCTACAATGAGCAGTTCTTC	CASTGYNEQFF
.	TRBV29-1	once	TRBJ2-2	TGCAGCGTAGTCCCGGACTCCAACACCGGGGAGCTGTTTTTT	CSVVPDSNTGELFF
.	TRBV29-1	.	TRBJ1-2	TGCAGCGTTGAAGAACGGATCTATGGCTACACCTTC	CSVEERIYGYTF
.	TRBV29-1	.	TRBJ2-2	TGCAGCGTCTATAAGTACCAGAACACCGGGGAGCTGTTTTTT	CSVYKYQNTGELFF
.	TRBV9	.	TRBJ2-1	TGTGCCAGCAGCGGACTTGTTAGTAATGAGCAGTTCTTC	CASSGLVSNEQFF
.	TRBV6-5	few	TRBJ2-1	TGTGCCAGCAGTTACTCGCGGAGGGGTGGCAATGAGCAGTTCTTC	CASSYSRRGGNEQFF
.	TRBV11-1	many	TRBJ2-3	TGTGCCAGCAGCTTTTTTCCTAGCACAGATACGCAGTATTTT	CASSFFPSTDTQYF
.	TRBV29-1	.	TRBJ1-2	TGCAGCGGTACCGGGACTAATGGCTACACCTTC	CSGTGTNGYTF
TRBD1	TRBV27	.	TRBJ2-7	TGTGCCAGCAGTTTGTACAGGGGGAGCGCCTACGAGCAGTACTTC	CASSLYRGSAYEQYF
TRBD1	TRBV5-1	.	TRBJ2-4	TGCGCCAGCAGCCGGACCGGGACAGAGGGAAACATTCAGTACTTC	CASSRTGTEGNIQYF
TRBD2	TRBV5-4	many	TRBJ2-3	TGTGCCAGCAGCTTGGGGGGCGCGGGAGTGCCCACAGATACGCAGTATTTT	CASSLGGAGVPTDTQYF
.	TRBV27	.	TRBJ1-5	TGTGCCAGCAGTTTATCGGCAGGCTTTAGCCTCAATCAGCCCCAGCATTTT	CASSLSAGFSLNQPQHF
.	TRBV7-8	.	TRBJ2-3	TGTGCCAGCAGCTCGGGACTGGCGGGCCGCTCCACAGATACGCAGTATTTT	CASSSGLAGRSTDTQYF
.	TRBV7-9	.	TRBJ2-1	TGTGCCAGCAGCCACCCGACAGGGCCTCGTCCGGGGGCGCGAGAGAATGAGCAGTTCTTC	CASSHPTGPRPGARENEQFF
.	TRBV12-3/TRBV12-4	.	TRBJ2-2	TGTGCCAGCAGTTTCGGCAGGGTCACCGGGGAGCTGTTTTTT	CASSFGRVTGELFF
TRBD2	TRBV7-2	few	TRBJ2-3	TGTGCCAGCAGCTTCGCTAGCGGTGGTACAGATACGCAGTATTTT	CASSFASGGTDTQYF
.	TRBV5-4	.	TRBJ2-5	TGTGCCAGCAGCGAGGGGAGAGAGACCCAGTACTTC	CASSEGRETQYF
TRBD1	TRBV30	few	TRBJ1-1	TGTGCCGCCCAGGGGGCAAGCACTGAAGCTTTCTTT	CAAQGASTEAFF
TRBD2	TRBV5-6	few	TRBJ2-7	TGTGCCAGCAGCGACCCTAGCGGGACGAGCTCCTACGAGCAGTACTTC	CASSDPSGTSSYEQYF
.	TRBV7-7	many	TRBJ2-2	TGTGCCAGCAGCCCCCGAGGTGGCGGGGAGCTGTTTTTT	CASSPRGGGELFF
.	TRBV6-5	few	TRBJ1-2	TGTGCCAGCAGTTACACTGGGGTAGGGTATGGCTACACCTTC	CASSYTGVGYGYTF
.	TRBV30	.	TRBJ2-7	TGTGCCTCAAACCGGTCCCCCTACGAGCAGTACTTC	CASNRSPYEQYF
.	TRBV6-1	many	TRBJ2-1	TGTGCCAGCTTTCGGGGGAGAAGCTACCATGAGCAGTTCTTC	CASFRGRSYHEQFF
.	TRBV29-1	.	TRBJ2-7	TGCAGCGTTGGGAACGGTCCCTACGAGCAGTACTTC	CSVGNGPYEQYF
.	TRBV20-1	few	TRBJ1-1	TGCAGTGCATTGCGGGGAGGGACGAACACTGAAGCTTTCTTT	CSALRGGTNTEAFF
.	TRBV7-9	.	TRBJ2-3	TGTGCCAGCAGCCTACCTGACAGGAATTCAGATACGCAGTATTTT	CASSLPDRNSDTQYF
.	TRBV12-3/TRBV12-4	few	TRBJ2-2	TGTGCCAGCAGTTTATGGACGAACACCGGGGAGCTGTTTTTT	CASSLWTNTGELFF
TRBD2	TRBV10-1	.	TRBJ2-5	TGCGCCAGCAGTGAGATTAGTACTAGCGGGATGGAAGAGACCCAGTACTTC	CASSEISTSGMEETQYF
.	TRBV5-1	many	TRBJ2-1	TGCGCCAGCAGCTTGGTAGGTCCCCCGCCGAGGAATGAGCAGTTCTTC	CASSLVGPPPRNEQFF
TRBD2	TRBV6-5	few	TRBJ2-1	TGTGCCAGCAGTTACCACGATCTAGGCGGGAGACGCAATGAGCAGTTCTTC	CASSYHDLGGRRNEQFF
.	TRBV15	.	TRBJ2-2	TGTGCCACCAGCAGAGACAAAACAGGGCGGCTGAGCACCGGGGAGCTGTTTTTT	CATSRDKTGRLSTGELFF
TRBD1	TRBV28	few	TRBJ1-5	TGTGCCAGCCGCGGACAGGGGTATAGCAATCAGCCCCAGCATTTT	CASRGQGYSNQPQHF
.	TRBV7-3	many	TRBJ2-1	TGTGCCAGCAGCTTCGGAGGGAGTTCCTACAATGAGCAGTTCTTC	CASSFGGSSYNEQFF
.	TRBV21-1	.	TRBJ2-3	TGTGCCAGCAGCAAAGTAAGAACCTCTTTT	CASSKVRTSF
TRBD2	TRBV4-1	.	TRBJ2-7	TGCGCCAGCAGCCACCGGACTAGCGGGAGCTCCTACGAGCAGTACTTC	CASSHRTSGSSYEQYF
.	TRBV20-1	few	TRBJ2-1	TGCAGTGCTAATCGACCCAACGGGGATGAGCAGTTCTTC	CSANRPNGDEQFF
.	TRBV5-1	.	TRBJ2-1	TGCGCCAGCAGCTTCAAGACGGGCTACAATGAGCAGTTCTTC	CASSFKTGYNEQFF
.	TRBV2	.	TRBJ1-1	TGTGCCAGCAGAATAGGAATAATGAACACTGAAGCTTTCTTT	CASRIGIMNTEAFF
.	TRBV6-5	few	TRBJ1-1	TGTGCCAGCAGTCGGGGGGCGATCGCTTTCTTT	CASSRGAIAFF
TRBD1	TRBV7-2	.	TRBJ1-4	TGTGCCAGCAGCTTAGTCATGATTGGCAGGGGGGCAACTAATGAAAAACTGTTTTTT	CASSLVMIGRGATNEKLFF
.	TRBV10-3	.	TRBJ1-6	TGTGCCATCAGTGACCCCAATGGTTCACCCCTCCACTTT	CAISDPNGSPLHF
.	TRBV6-5	few	TRBJ2-7	TGTGCCAGCAGCCGCCAGGGGGGGAGCTCCTACGAGCAGTACTTC	CASSRQGGSSYEQYF
TRBD2	TRBV6-6	.	TRBJ2-7	TGTGCCAGCAGTTACTTGTGGGAGGGTACCTACGAGCAGTACTTC	CASSYLWEGTYEQYF
.	TRBV7-2	few	TRBJ2-2	TGTGCCAGCAGCTCCGACCCCAGGGGGGCCGGGGAGCTGTTTTTT	CASSSDPRGAGELFF
TRBD2	TRBV7-7	.	TRBJ2-2	TGTGCCAGCAGCCAGCGGACTAGCGGGAGTACCGGGGAGCTGTTTTTT	CASSQRTSGSTGELFF
.	TRBV29-1	many	TRBJ2-7	TGCAGCGTTGAATCCCTGGGGAGCGAGCAGTACTTC	CSVESLGSEQYF
.	TRBV3-1	.	TRBJ2-1	TGTGCCAGCAGCCCGGGCAGACTAGTCAATGAGCAGTTCTTC	CASSPGRLVNEQFF
.	TRBV29-1	.	TRBJ2-2	TGCAGCGTTGGGATCGCTACCGGGGAGCTGTTTTTT	CSVGIATGELFF
.	TRBV3-1	few	TRBJ1-2	TGTGCCAGCAGCCTGACGATACAGGGAACGGGTGGCTACACCTTC	CASSLTIQGTGGYTF